The rows below give T cell receptor beta chains drawn from one sample of a study of monozygotic twins with inflammatory bowel disease. From its re-call of the 5' RACE reads, TCRdb lists each CDR3 protein once, without DNA. Its table records fewer than 200,000 distinct CDR3 sequences. Specimen: blood. The receptors stem from a human donor with ulcerative colitis or Crohn's disease, or a healthy co-twin of an affected twin (not recorded which). The CDR3 runs from the conserved cysteine through the conserved F or W. The order of the fields is V gene, J gene, CDR3 protein.

v_call: TRBV5-1
j_call: TRBJ2-4
cdr3_aa: CASSLWDSPKNIQYF

v_call: TRBV28
j_call: TRBJ2-7
cdr3_aa: CASSQPFRGAYEQYF

v_call: TRBV13
j_call: TRBJ1-5
cdr3_aa: CASSLGSGGASNQPQHF

v_call: TRBV7-9
j_call: TRBJ2-1
cdr3_aa: CASSGRDRGGSEQFF

v_call: TRBV19
j_call: TRBJ2-3
cdr3_aa: CASSIGAGGADTQYF

v_call: TRBV25-1
j_call: TRBJ2-1
cdr3_aa: CASSPPGTGSINEQFF

v_call: TRBV7-8
j_call: TRBJ2-5
cdr3_aa: CASSFPPGTETQYF

v_call: TRBV2
j_call: TRBJ1-1
cdr3_aa: CASSELVSRDTEAFF

v_call: TRBV5-5
j_call: TRBJ2-2
cdr3_aa: CASSLAPPRAPNTGELFF

v_call: TRBV7-9
j_call: TRBJ2-1
cdr3_aa: CASSHGISDYNEQFF

v_call: TRBV7-2
j_call: TRBJ1-1
cdr3_aa: CASSLRENEAFF

v_call: TRBV9
j_call: TRBJ1-1
cdr3_aa: CASSVGLGDTEAFF

v_call: TRBV20-1
j_call: TRBJ2-5
cdr3_aa: CSPGQDPWGTQYF

v_call: TRBV27
j_call: TRBJ2-7
cdr3_aa: CASSLGGAFSSEQYF

v_call: TRBV5-1
j_call: TRBJ2-2
cdr3_aa: CASSFTVPNTGELFF

v_call: TRBV5-1
j_call: TRBJ1-1
cdr3_aa: CASSLIQGNTEAFF

v_call: TRBV12-3/TRBV12-4
j_call: TRBJ2-3
cdr3_aa: CASMPSMTDTQYF

v_call: TRBV5-1
j_call: TRBJ2-7
cdr3_aa: CASLLGWPSSYEQYF

v_call: TRBV29-1
j_call: TRBJ2-2
cdr3_aa: CSVEPGTGASNTGELFF

v_call: TRBV5-1
j_call: TRBJ2-3
cdr3_aa: CASSPETDTQYF

v_call: TRBV13
j_call: TRBJ1-3
cdr3_aa: CASRRAGVENTIYF

v_call: TRBV6-2/TRBV6-3
j_call: TRBJ1-5
cdr3_aa: CASRSSGDQPQHF

v_call: TRBV7-2
j_call: TRBJ1-3
cdr3_aa: CASSLQGLGDTIYF

v_call: TRBV6-4
j_call: TRBJ2-2
cdr3_aa: CASSSGSSGELFF

v_call: TRBV12-3/TRBV12-4
j_call: TRBJ2-1
cdr3_aa: CASSSDPVRGPYSSYNEQFF

v_call: TRBV12-3/TRBV12-4
j_call: TRBJ1-2
cdr3_aa: CASSVQNYGYTF

v_call: TRBV10-3
j_call: TRBJ1-5
cdr3_aa: CAMGQGNQPQHF

v_call: TRBV5-1
j_call: TRBJ2-7
cdr3_aa: CASSFSGLGAYEQYF

v_call: TRBV5-1
j_call: TRBJ2-1
cdr3_aa: CASGILGSGGYNEQFF

v_call: TRBV5-1
j_call: TRBJ1-2
cdr3_aa: CASSPRDSGYGYTF

v_call: TRBV5-1
j_call: TRBJ2-7
cdr3_aa: CASSPTSGSLYEQYF

v_call: TRBV20-1
j_call: TRBJ2-7
cdr3_aa: CSAIVPGLAGAYEQYF

v_call: TRBV9
j_call: TRBJ2-3
cdr3_aa: CASTQSPAGYTQYF

v_call: TRBV20-1
j_call: TRBJ2-7
cdr3_aa: CSAQGPGSFYEQYF

v_call: TRBV7-2
j_call: TRBJ1-1
cdr3_aa: CASSSGRLVANTEAFF

v_call: TRBV12-3/TRBV12-4
j_call: TRBJ1-2
cdr3_aa: CASSPSTQGHYGYTF

v_call: TRBV7-2
j_call: TRBJ1-6
cdr3_aa: CASSLAQDLLHF

v_call: TRBV18
j_call: TRBJ1-5
cdr3_aa: CASSPSLTGLQPQHF

v_call: TRBV9
j_call: TRBJ2-3
cdr3_aa: CASSPEGGGTDTQYF

v_call: TRBV11-3
j_call: TRBJ2-3
cdr3_aa: CASSLFVGGTSTDTQYF

v_call: TRBV5-1
j_call: TRBJ2-5
cdr3_aa: CASSLGQEGETQYF

v_call: TRBV27
j_call: TRBJ2-2
cdr3_aa: CASGIFDGQTGELFF

v_call: TRBV7-8
j_call: TRBJ2-1
cdr3_aa: CASSLGLVNEQFF

v_call: TRBV18
j_call: TRBJ2-6
cdr3_aa: CASSSRFLSGANVLTF

v_call: TRBV27
j_call: TRBJ1-2
cdr3_aa: CASSWTGRDGYTF